This is a list of T cell receptor beta chains from one sample in a study of blood T cells in healthy people across ages. TCRdb re-called the 5' RACE reads with MiXCR, one entry per CDR3 protein. The sample yields hundreds of thousands of distinct CDR3 sequences, around 21% seen once. Sequenced sample: blood. The source of these receptors is a man in his sixties or seventies in good health. CDR3s include the opening cysteine and the closing phenylalanine or tryptophan. The D gene is left open where the match is weak. Size is stated for part of the rows, as once, few or many counts, or as a class when the clone is expanded.

clone size: -
J gene: TRBJ2-7
D gene: -
CDR3 length: 16
V gene: TRBV12-3/TRBV12-4
CDR3 protein: CASSLAGRDPAYEQYF
CDR3 DNA: TGTGCCAGCAGTTTAGCGGGGCGGGACCCTGCCTACGAGCAGTACTTC

clone size: few
J gene: TRBJ2-7
D gene: TRBD1
CDR3 length: 13
V gene: TRBV5-1
CDR3 protein: CASSFGQDYEQYF
CDR3 DNA: TGCGCCAGCAGCTTCGGACAGGACTACGAGCAGTACTTC

clone size: few
J gene: TRBJ2-3
D gene: TRBD1
CDR3 length: 17
V gene: TRBV4-1
CDR3 protein: CASSQPGTVGSTDTQYF
CDR3 DNA: TGCGCCAGCAGCCAGCCCGGGACAGTTGGTAGCACAGATACGCAGTATTTT

clone size: few
J gene: TRBJ2-5
D gene: -
CDR3 length: 14
V gene: TRBV20-1
CDR3 protein: CSARGDRPGETQYF
CDR3 DNA: TGCAGTGCTAGAGGTGACCGGCCAGGGGAGACCCAGTACTTC

clone size: few
J gene: TRBJ2-7
D gene: -
CDR3 length: 11
V gene: TRBV5-1
CDR3 protein: CASSPDTEQYF
CDR3 DNA: TGCGCCAGCAGCCCGGACACGGAGCAGTACTTC

clone size: -
J gene: TRBJ2-5
D gene: TRBD1
CDR3 length: 16
V gene: TRBV7-2
CDR3 protein: CASSSRLDRGPSTQYF
CDR3 DNA: TGTGCCAGCAGCTCACGGTTGGACAGGGGACCTAGCACCCAGTACTTC

clone size: -
J gene: TRBJ2-2
D gene: TRBD1
CDR3 length: 15
V gene: TRBV12-3/TRBV12-4
CDR3 protein: CAGRSMDRDTGELFF
CDR3 DNA: TGTGCCGGCAGATCTATGGACAGGGACACCGGGGAGCTGTTTTTT

clone size: many
J gene: TRBJ2-5
D gene: -
CDR3 length: 12
V gene: TRBV28
CDR3 protein: CASSQLQETQYF
CDR3 DNA: TGTGCCAGCAGCCAGCTCCAAGAGACCCAGTACTTC

clone size: few
J gene: TRBJ1-2
D gene: -
CDR3 length: 14
V gene: TRBV7-2
CDR3 protein: CASSPGTQNYGYTF
CDR3 DNA: TGTGCCAGCAGCCCCGGGACACAGAACTATGGCTACACCTTC

clone size: few
J gene: TRBJ2-5
D gene: -
CDR3 length: 13
V gene: TRBV7-9
CDR3 protein: CASSPLPAETQYF
CDR3 DNA: TGTGCCAGCAGCCCCCTACCAGCAGAGACCCAGTACTTC

clone size: few
J gene: TRBJ2-3
D gene: -
CDR3 length: 16
V gene: TRBV4-1
CDR3 protein: CASSQDVTVSTDTQYF
CDR3 DNA: TGCGCCAGCAGCCAAGATGTAACGGTCAGCACAGATACGCAGTATTTT

clone size: -
J gene: TRBJ2-5
D gene: TRBD2
CDR3 length: 16
V gene: TRBV28
CDR3 protein: CASSPQRTSRLETQYF
CDR3 DNA: TGTGCCAGCAGTCCACAGCGGACTAGTAGGTTGGAGACCCAGTACTTC

clone size: few
J gene: TRBJ1-1
D gene: TRBD1
CDR3 length: 14
V gene: TRBV5-1
CDR3 protein: CASSGTGLGTEAFF
CDR3 DNA: TGCGCCAGCAGCGGGACAGGTCTGGGTACTGAAGCTTTCTTT

clone size: -
J gene: TRBJ2-5
D gene: -
CDR3 length: 14
V gene: TRBV12-3/TRBV12-4
CDR3 protein: CASSLRPVGETQYF
CDR3 DNA: TGTGCCAGCAGTTTGCGGCCAGTAGGCGAGACCCAGTACTTC

clone size: -
J gene: TRBJ2-7
D gene: -
CDR3 length: 16
V gene: TRBV12-3/TRBV12-4
CDR3 protein: CASSFSAAPGRHEQYF
CDR3 DNA: TGTGCCAGCAGTTTTTCGGCGGCACCGGGTCGTCACGAGCAGTACTTC

clone size: few
J gene: TRBJ2-2
D gene: TRBD2
CDR3 length: 14
V gene: TRBV20-1
CDR3 protein: CSPRLAGNTGELFF
CDR3 DNA: TGCAGCCCCCGACTAGCGGGGAACACCGGGGAGCTGTTTTTT

clone size: few
J gene: TRBJ2-1
D gene: -
CDR3 length: 15
V gene: TRBV6-2/TRBV6-3
CDR3 protein: CASSPDWTSYNEQFF
CDR3 DNA: TGTGCCAGCAGCCCTGACTGGACCTCCTACAATGAGCAGTTCTTC

clone size: few
J gene: TRBJ2-1
D gene: -
CDR3 length: 14
V gene: TRBV2
CDR3 protein: CASLEVSSYNEQFF
CDR3 DNA: TGTGCCAGCTTGGAGGTTAGCTCCTACAATGAGCAGTTCTTC

clone size: -
J gene: TRBJ2-3
D gene: TRBD2
CDR3 length: 17
V gene: TRBV25-1
CDR3 protein: CASSEFEGLAGADTQYF
CDR3 DNA: TGTGCCAGCAGTGAATTTGAGGGCCTAGCGGGAGCAGATACGCAGTATTTT

clone size: -
J gene: TRBJ1-2
D gene: -
CDR3 length: 15
V gene: TRBV6-1
CDR3 protein: CASSPTNRVHYGYTF
CDR3 DNA: TGTGCCAGCAGTCCGACGAACAGGGTCCACTATGGCTACACCTTC

clone size: -
J gene: TRBJ2-2
D gene: -
CDR3 length: 16
V gene: TRBV10-3
CDR3 protein: CAISGEAVRYTGELFF
CDR3 DNA: TGTGCCATCAGTGGAGAGGCAGTCCGATACACCGGGGAGCTGTTTTTT

clone size: -
J gene: TRBJ2-3
D gene: TRBD2
CDR3 length: 16
V gene: TRBV6-4
CDR3 protein: CASSDSVAGAGDTQYF
CDR3 DNA: TGTGCCAGCAGTGACTCGGTAGCGGGAGCGGGAGATACGCAGTATTTT

clone size: -
J gene: TRBJ1-4
D gene: TRBD1
CDR3 length: 14
V gene: TRBV6-6
CDR3 protein: CASSRGQSNEKLFF
CDR3 DNA: TGTGCCAGCAGCCGGGGACAGAGTAATGAAAAACTGTTTTTT

clone size: few
J gene: TRBJ2-5
D gene: -
CDR3 length: 14
V gene: TRBV20-1
CDR3 protein: CSAPDPTFQETQYF
CDR3 DNA: TGCAGTGCCCCGGACCCGACGTTCCAAGAGACCCAGTACTTC

clone size: -
J gene: TRBJ1-2
D gene: TRBD1
CDR3 length: 14
V gene: TRBV2
CDR3 protein: CASSAGTGAYGYTF
CDR3 DNA: TGTGCCAGCAGTGCCGGGACAGGCGCCTATGGCTACACCTTC

clone size: -
J gene: TRBJ1-1
D gene: -
CDR3 length: 16
V gene: TRBV7-6
CDR3 protein: CASSLGDGGRGTEAFF
CDR3 DNA: TGTGCCAGCAGCTTAGGGGACGGGGGCCGAGGGACTGAAGCTTTCTTT

clone size: -
J gene: TRBJ2-1
D gene: -
CDR3 length: 15
V gene: TRBV5-1
CDR3 protein: CASSLVAGPPVEQFF
CDR3 DNA: TGCGCCAGCAGCTTGGTGGCGGGACCACCGGTTGAGCAGTTCTTC

clone size: few
J gene: TRBJ2-7
D gene: -
CDR3 length: 14
V gene: TRBV4-2
CDR3 protein: CASSRDLGDYEQYF
CDR3 DNA: TGTGCCAGCAGTAGGGACCTGGGGGATTACGAGCAGTACTTC

clone size: -
J gene: TRBJ2-7
D gene: TRBD1
CDR3 length: 17
V gene: TRBV12-3/TRBV12-4
CDR3 protein: CASSLVSGTGVAYEQYF
CDR3 DNA: TGTGCCAGCAGTTTAGTATCGGGGACAGGGGTAGCCTACGAGCAGTACTTC

clone size: few
J gene: TRBJ1-6
D gene: TRBD1
CDR3 length: 17
V gene: TRBV6-4
CDR3 protein: CASFGPGQAGAHSPLHF
CDR3 DNA: TGTGCCAGCTTTGGACCGGGACAGGCAGGGGCTCATTCACCCCTCCACTTT

clone size: -
J gene: TRBJ1-1
D gene: -
CDR3 length: 13
V gene: TRBV19
CDR3 protein: CASRAQGTTEAFF
CDR3 DNA: TGTGCCAGTAGGGCACAGGGAACCACTGAAGCTTTCTTT

clone size: few
J gene: TRBJ2-5
D gene: TRBD2
CDR3 length: 14
V gene: TRBV2
CDR3 protein: CASSETSGSGTQYF
CDR3 DNA: TGTGCCAGCAGTGAGACTAGCGGGAGTGGGACCCAGTACTTC

clone size: few
J gene: TRBJ2-5
D gene: -
CDR3 length: 13
V gene: TRBV3-1
CDR3 protein: CASSRTLEETQYF
CDR3 DNA: TGTGCCAGCAGCCGTACTTTGGAGGAGACCCAGTACTTC

clone size: -
J gene: TRBJ2-5
D gene: -
CDR3 length: 15
V gene: TRBV11-2
CDR3 protein: CASSLEPGMEETQYF
CDR3 DNA: TGTGCCAGCAGCTTAGAGCCAGGGATGGAAGAGACCCAGTACTTC

clone size: few
J gene: TRBJ2-1
D gene: -
CDR3 length: 13
V gene: TRBV12-3/TRBV12-4
CDR3 protein: CASSLLQNNEQFF
CDR3 DNA: TGTGCCAGCAGTTTGTTGCAGAACAATGAGCAGTTCTTC

clone size: -
J gene: TRBJ2-3
D gene: TRBD2
CDR3 length: 15
V gene: TRBV20-1
CDR3 protein: CSARDAREYPDTQYF
CDR3 DNA: TGCAGTGCTAGAGATGCGCGGGAGTACCCAGATACGCAGTATTTT

clone size: few
J gene: TRBJ2-7
D gene: -
CDR3 length: 12
V gene: TRBV12-3/TRBV12-4
CDR3 protein: CAGSLRVHEQYF
CDR3 DNA: TGTGCCGGCAGTTTAAGGGTCCACGAGCAGTACTTC

clone size: few
J gene: TRBJ2-6
D gene: -
CDR3 length: 18
V gene: TRBV4-1
CDR3 protein: CASSQDGTVISGANVLTF
CDR3 DNA: TGCGCCAGCAGCCAAGATGGGACGGTAATCTCTGGGGCCAACGTCCTGACTTTC

clone size: few
J gene: TRBJ2-3
D gene: -
CDR3 length: 17
V gene: TRBV9
CDR3 protein: CASSVATDSIRTDTQYF
CDR3 DNA: TGTGCCAGCAGCGTAGCTACGGACTCCATACGCACAGATACGCAGTATTTT

clone size: -
J gene: TRBJ1-1
D gene: TRBD1
CDR3 length: 17
V gene: TRBV4-3
CDR3 protein: CASSQNLPGQGNTEALF
CDR3 DNA: TGCGCCAGCAGCCAAAACCTTCCTGGACAGGGGAACACTGAAGCTCTCTTT

clone size: few
J gene: TRBJ1-6
D gene: -
CDR3 length: 16
V gene: TRBV27
CDR3 protein: CASSKTRTSRNSPLHF
CDR3 DNA: TGTGCCAGCAGCAAGACCAGGACCTCCCGCAATTCACCCCTCCACTTT